The 10 T cell receptor beta chains given below trace back to one sample, sequenced in a study of cytomegalovirus exposure and HLA in healthy donors. In the PCR, 60 Vbeta and 13 Jbeta primers were used. Data came from immunoSEQ multiplex PCR; TCRdb stores just in-frame clones and leaves some out. The sample consists of some 140,000 clones, around three fifths of them appearing once. What was sequenced was PBMCs. The source is a woman aged 40 to 55 in good health and CMV-seronegative.

The rearrangement links TRBV4-1 to TRBJ1-1, with D perhaps matching TRBD1 (5 bases). Germline loops: CDR1 MGHRA, CDR2 YSYEKL. This CDR3 has 14 residues. V lost 0 bases and J 10 bases, leaving 15 bases between the germline ends. In DNA, the CDR3 is TGCGCCAGCAGCCAAGATGGCGGAGGGGCCCTAGCTTTCTTT. It codes for CASSQDGGGALAFF.

This chain joins TRBV15 and TRBJ1-2; 12 nucleotides line up with TRBD1. There are 20 residues in the CDR3. CDR1 LNHNV and CDR2 YYDKDF come from the germline V gene (reference sequence). Trimming took 0 bases from V and 5 from J; bases not matched to a gene: 16. This CDR3 reads CATSRDLSTGTGGARYGYTF. The DNA for the CDR3 is TGTGCCACCAGCAGAGATCTGTCAACCGGGACAGGGGGCGCACGATATGGCTACACCTTC.

The genes are TRBV5-6 and TRBJ2-7; 8 positions match TRBD1. The germline gives CDR1 SGHDT, CDR2 YYEEEE. The V segment lost 4 bases and the J segment 7 bases; nucleotides outside the gene matches: 4. The CDR3 has 12 residues. The CDR3 nucleotides read TGTGCCAGCAGCCCCAGGGGGCGAGAGCAGTACTTC. Amino acid sequence: CASSPRGREQYF.

In its sample, this clone was seen once. The chain has TRBV14 and TRBJ2-2, with TRBD1 matching over 9 bases. Trimming cost V 8 bases and J 3 bases; bases outside gene matches: 10. The CDR3 length is 16 residues. Per germline, CDR1 SGHDN and CDR2 FVKESK. The CDR3 spells CASEPDRDRDTGELFF. For the CDR3, the DNA is TGTGCCAGCGAACCAGACCGGGACAGGGACACCGGGGAGCTGTTTTTT.

The V call is TRBV27, the J call TRBJ2-5; D call uncertain. V lost 5 bases and J 5 bases, leaving 15 bases between the germline ends. The CDR3 loop spans 14 amino acids. In germline, CDR1 is MNHEY, CDR2 SMNVEV (reference sequence). CDR3 protein: CASSPRQRWETQYF. The CDR3 DNA reads as TGTGCCAGCAGTCCCCGTCAGAGGTGGGAGACCCAGTACTTC.

The gene calls are TRBV4-1 and TRBJ1-5, with 7 bases aligning to TRBD1. The V gene's germline CDR1 is MGHRA and CDR2 YSYEKL. The CDR3 is 15 residues long. The V gene end was trimmed by 3 bases and the J gene end by 7 bases; junction bases not matched to a gene: 9. The CDR3 sequence: CASSQGNRGRQPQHF. CDR3 DNA: TGCGCCAGCAGCCAGGGGAACAGGGGAAGACAGCCCCAGCATTTT.

This clone was found once. The J gene is TRBJ2-5, the V gene TRBV7-9, with 9 bases fitting TRBD1. The J call is uncertain, as TRBJ2-7 better fits the DNA end. CDR1 is SEHNR, CDR2 FQNEAQ, per germline (reference sequence). CDR3 length: 14 residues. CDR3 nucleotide sequence: TGTGCCAGCAGTGGGACAGGGAGTTCCTACGAGCAGTACTTC. It encodes CASSGTGSSYEQYF.

The chain carries TRBV5-1 and TRBJ1-2; D may be TRBD1 (5 bases). Trimming stripped 3 bases from V and 4 bases from J, with 10 bases between. The V gene's germline CDR1 is SGHRS and CDR2 YFSETQ. The CDR3 contains 13 residues. The CDR3 nucleotides are TGCGCCAGCAGCTACGACAGTACCTATGGCTACACCTTC. Residues: CASSYDSTYGYTF.

This clone was counted a few times. This chain uses TRBV14 with TRBJ2-1; possible D gene TRBD2, 7 bases. The CDR3 consists of 14 residues. Trimming pared 3 bases from V and 5 bases from J, leaving 11 bases between. The germline gives CDR1 SGHDN, CDR2 FVKESK. CDR3 region: CASSQGGPHNEQFF. The CDR3, as DNA: TGTGCCAGCAGCCAGGGGGGGCCCCACAATGAGCAGTTCTTC.

The rearrangement joins TRBV10-3 to TRBJ2-1, with 8 nucleotides matching TRBD1. The trim removed 2 bases at V and 7 bases at J, leaving 13 bases unmatched. The germline gives CDR1 ENHRY, CDR2 SYGVKD. The CDR3 consists of 17 residues. CDR3 in DNA: TGTGCCATCAGTGAGCCCAAAACAGGGGGGCGAGTTAATGAGCAGTTCTTC. It encodes CAISEPKTGGRVNEQFF.